Given below is one T cell receptor (beta chain) in context. Only in-frame clones appear in the TCRdb table, and some are missing; sequencing was by immunoSEQ multiplex PCR. The profile shows about 15,000 clones, 75% to 90% of them singletons. The germline CDR1 and CDR2 sequences are KGHSH and LQKENI. V lost 4 bases and J lost 3, with 9 bases in between. The CDR3 extends over 13 amino acids. The data were taken from a study of control samples from healthy donors and cancer patients. The origin of this receptor is a woman aged 70-85 years with colorectal cancer. Material for sequencing was PBMCs. J is TRBJ1-1 and V is TRBV18; tentative D call: TRBD1 (5 bases). In DNA form, the CDR3 reads TGTGCCAGCTCACAGGGGCTGGACACTGAAGCTTTCTTT. Its protein is CASSQGLDTEAFF. Variable domain in full (rest from reference TRBV18 and TRBJ1-1): NAGVMQNPRHLVRRRGQEARLRCSPMKGHSHVYWYRQLPEEGLKFMVYLQKENIIDESGMPKERFSAEFPKEGPSILRIQQVVRGDSAAYFCASSQGLDTEAFFGQGTRLTVV.